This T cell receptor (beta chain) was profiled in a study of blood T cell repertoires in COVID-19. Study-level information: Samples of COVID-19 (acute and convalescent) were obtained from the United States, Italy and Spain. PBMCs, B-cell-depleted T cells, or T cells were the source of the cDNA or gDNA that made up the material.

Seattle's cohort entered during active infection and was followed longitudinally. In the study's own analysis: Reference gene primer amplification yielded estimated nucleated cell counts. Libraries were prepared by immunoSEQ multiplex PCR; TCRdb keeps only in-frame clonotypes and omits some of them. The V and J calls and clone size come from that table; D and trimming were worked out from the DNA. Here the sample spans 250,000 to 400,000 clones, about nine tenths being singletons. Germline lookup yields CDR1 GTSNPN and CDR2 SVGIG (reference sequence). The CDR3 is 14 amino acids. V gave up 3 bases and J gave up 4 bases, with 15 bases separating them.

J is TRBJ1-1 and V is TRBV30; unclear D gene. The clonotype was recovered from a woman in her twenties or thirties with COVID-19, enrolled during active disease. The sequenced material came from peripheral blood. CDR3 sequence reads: CAWRGGDRGTEAFF. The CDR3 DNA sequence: TGTGCCTGGAGGGGAGGAGATCGGGGCACTGAAGCTTTCTTT.